These T cell receptor beta chains were read from a single sample in a study of blood T cell repertoires in COVID-19. This table comes from immunoSEQ multiplex PCR, and its TCRdb copy is limited to in-frame clones, with some not included. The table has 350,000 or so clones, almost 90% seen once; the top ten hold approximately 7%. Sequenced sample: peripheral blood. The receptors here all came from a man younger than 30 with active or convalescent COVID-19. Each CDR3 is given with its conserved first and last residue. The D gene is left open where the match is weak. Rows may omit the clone size; those that give it use once, few, many or a size class.

D gene	J gene	V gene	clone size	CDR3 protein	CDR3 DNA
TRBD2	TRBJ2-1	TRBV7-6	few	CASSLTSGANNEQFF	TGTGCCAGCAGCTTGACTAGCGGGGCTAACAATGAGCAGTTCTTC
-	TRBJ2-7	TRBV15	-	CATSRDQVSYEQYF	TGTGCCACCAGCAGAGATCAGGTCTCCTACGAGCAGTACTTC
TRBD1	TRBJ2-1	TRBV6-2/TRBV6-3	-	CASSQDREGNNEQFF	TGTGCCAGCAGTCAAGACAGGGAAGGGAACAATGAGCAGTTCTTC
-	TRBJ1-4	TRBV6-5	-	CASIGATNEKLFF	TGTGCCAGCATCGGTGCAACTAATGAAAAACTGTTTTTT
TRBD2	TRBJ2-7	TRBV28	-	CASSSGLLEQYF	TGTGCCAGCAGTTCGGGACTATTGGAGCAGTACTTC
TRBD1	TRBJ1-3	TRBV27	-	CASSQGQSPGNTIYF	TGTGCCAGCAGTCAGGGACAGTCCCCTGGAAACACCATATATTTT
-	TRBJ2-7	TRBV21-1	-	CASSHTSFEQYF	TGTGCCAGCAGCCATACTAGCTTCGAGCAGTACTTC
-	TRBJ1-2	TRBV6-6	-	CATILAEGGYGYTF	TGTGCCACTATACTGGCGGAGGGAGGCTATGGCTACACCTTC
-	TRBJ2-5	TRBV5-1	once	CASSLTSGRQETQYF	TGCGCCAGCAGCTTAACCTCGGGTCGACAAGAGACCCAGTACTTC
TRBD1	TRBJ1-1	TRBV4-1	few	CASSPGTGNTEAFF	TGCGCCAGCAGCCCCGGGACAGGGAACACTGAAGCTTTCTTT
-	TRBJ2-5	TRBV5-1	-	CASSLGSQETQYF	TGCGCCAGCAGCTTGGGCAGCCAAGAGACCCAGTACTTC
TRBD1	TRBJ2-1	TRBV29-1	few	CSVEGGQGVDEQFF	TGCAGCGTTGAAGGAGGGCAGGGGGTCGATGAGCAGTTCTTC
TRBD1	TRBJ2-7	TRBV3-1/TRBV3-2	-	CASSHKHDRVRPYEQYF	TGTGCCAGCAGCCACAAGCATGACAGGGTTCGTCCGTACGAGCAGTACTTC
-	TRBJ1-1	TRBV28	-	CASRAGLQVAEAFF	TGTGCCAGCAGGGCAGGATTGCAGGTCGCTGAAGCTTTCTTT
-	TRBJ1-1	TRBV3-1/TRBV3-2	-	CASSPQGFAEAFF	TGTGCCAGCAGCCCTCAGGGATTCGCTGAAGCTTTCTTT
TRBD1	TRBJ2-7	TRBV29-1	-	CSVAGQGTYEQYF	TGCAGCGTTGCAGGACAGGGAACCTACGAGCAGTACTTC
TRBD1	TRBJ2-5	TRBV24-1	-	CATSDEMTGVRETQYF	TGTGCCACCAGTGATGAAATGACAGGGGTTCGGGAGACCCAGTACTTC
-	TRBJ1-2	TRBV6-5	-	CASILDSFYGYTF	TGTGCCAGCATCTTGGACAGCTTCTATGGCTACACCTTC
-	TRBJ2-5	TRBV5-1	-	CASSLAFRETQYF	TGCGCCAGCAGCTTGGCCTTCCGAGAGACCCAGTACTTC
TRBD2	TRBJ2-3	TRBV29-1	-	CSYYVPLQTSGGVPSTDTQYF	TGCAGCTACTACGTCCCCCTTCAGACTAGCGGGGGGGTTCCTAGCACAGATACGCAGTATTTT
-	TRBJ2-6	TRBV7-2	once	CASSLVPASGANVLTF	TGTGCCAGCAGCTTAGTCCCGGCCTCTGGGGCCAACGTGCTGACTTTC
TRBD1	TRBJ1-2	TRBV19	-	CASSTGTGTGYTF	TGTGCCAGTAGCACCGGGACAGGGACAGGCTACACCTTC
-	TRBJ2-1	TRBV7-3	-	CASSSAGQYNEQFF	TGTGCCAGCAGCTCGGCGGGACAGTACAATGAGCAGTTCTTC
-	TRBJ1-3	TRBV4-3	-	CASSQDRIQGSGNTIYF	TGCGCCAGCAGCCAAGATAGGATTCAGGGCTCTGGAAACACCATATATTTT
TRBD1	TRBJ1-6	TRBV27	-	CASRAGTGAFGSPLHF	TGTGCCAGCAGGGCCGGGACAGGGGCTTTTGGTTCACCCCTCCACTTT
-	TRBJ1-3	TRBV6-5	-	CASSYSSSGTGNTIYF	TGTGCCAGCAGTTACTCGAGTTCGGGGACTGGAAACACCATATATTTT
TRBD1	TRBJ1-3	TRBV27	-	CASRPGGSGNTIYF	TGTGCCAGCCGACCAGGGGGCTCTGGAAACACCATATATTTT
TRBD2	TRBJ2-5	TRBV3-1/TRBV3-2	-	CASSQESGARETQYF	TGTGCCAGCAGCCAAGAAAGCGGGGCTCGAGAGACCCAGTACTTC
TRBD1	TRBJ1-6	TRBV7-8	-	CASRPQTGFSNSPLHF	TGTGCCAGCAGGCCCCAGACAGGGTTTAGTAATTCACCCCTCCACTTT
-	TRBJ2-3	TRBV28	-	CASSFGGLDTQYF	TGTGCCAGCAGTTTCGGGGGGCTCGATACGCAGTATTTT
-	TRBJ1-5	TRBV28	-	CASSPRRWGQPQHF	TGTGCCAGCAGCCCAAGGCGTTGGGGCCAGCCCCAGCATTTT
TRBD1	TRBJ1-1	TRBV3-1/TRBV3-2	once	CASSQGDSNTEAFF	TGTGCCAGCAGCCAAGGGGACAGTAACACTGAAGCTTTCTTT
-	TRBJ1-6	TRBV7-6	once	CASSLGVGGGGSPLHF	TGTGCCAGCAGCTTAGGGGTCGGGGGGGGAGGCTCACCCCTCCACTTT
-	TRBJ1-2	TRBV12-3/TRBV12-4	-	CASSLTPNYGYTF	TGTGCCAGCAGTTTAACACCAAACTATGGCTACACCTTC
TRBD1	TRBJ1-2	TRBV27	-	CASSLYRDRGGYTF	TGTGCCAGCAGTTTATACCGGGACAGGGGTGGCTACACCTTC
TRBD1	TRBJ1-1	TRBV19	-	CATRQGGTEAFF	TGTGCCACCAGACAGGGAGGCACTGAAGCTTTCTTT